The next 32 T cell receptor beta chains were all read from a single sample in a study of T-cell memory formation after mild COVID-19. TCRdb used MiXCR to reprocess the 5' RACE reads, holding one entry per CDR3 protein. This table has 400,000 or so distinct CDR3 sequences, over 15% appearing once. Sequencing input: PBMCs or a T cell subset sorted from them (not recorded which). These receptors were collected from an adult woman who had mild COVID-19 (a few samples of this study predate the infection). Cell type and time point are not known.

This clonotype was picked up a small number of times. The V gene is TRBV27, the J gene TRBJ2-7; 14 bases match TRBD2. With V trimmed by 6 bases and J by 3 bases, 4 bases remained unmatched. The CDR3 covers 15 residues. Germline V lookup: CDR1 MNHEY, CDR2 SMNVEV (reference sequence). The CDR3 sequence is CASRKGTSGSYEQYF. The CDR3 DNA follows: TGTGCCAGCAGGAAAGGGACTAGCGGGAGCTACGAGCAGTACTTC.

This clonotype was counted a few times. This rearrangement joins TRBV7-2 to TRBJ2-5; 12 bases match TRBD2. The CDR3 has 15 residues. The V and J ends lost 3 bases and 4 bases, in that order; junction bases with no gene match: 3. Germline V lookup: CDR1 SGHTA, CDR2 FQGNSA. The CDR3 region has the DNA TGTGCCAGCAGCTTGGGGACTAGCGGGCGAGAGACCCAGTACTTC. As protein: CASSLGTSGRETQYF.

In its sample, this clonotype was seen a few times. The rearrangement joins TRBV5-6 to TRBJ1-5; weak D call: TRBD1 (5 bases). The CDR3 loop spans 13 amino acids. V lost 4 bases and J 7 bases, leaving 12 bases between the germline ends. Germline assignment: CDR1 SGHDT and CDR2 YYEEEE. CDR3 sequence (DNA): TGTGCCAGCAGCCCGGGACCAACGCAGCCCCAGCATTTT. This codes for CASSPGPTQPQHF.

In this sample, this clonotype turned up a few times. The V gene is TRBV20-1, the J gene TRBJ1-1; 8 nucleotides align to TRBD1. CDR3 length: 14 residues. The trim removed 4 bases at V and 0 bases at J, leaving 4 bases unmatched. Looked up from germline, CDR1 is DFQATT and CDR2 is SNEGSKA (reference sequence). CDR3 sequence: CSATRTGLNTEAFF. The CDR3 DNA reads as TGCAGTGCTACGCGGACAGGGTTGAACACTGAAGCTTTCTTT.

The chain has TRBV12-3 or TRBV12-4 and TRBJ2-1; a possible D gene is TRBD1 (6 bases). The CDR3 runs to 14 residues. Trimming cost V 6 bases and J 0 bases, with 9 bases left between them. CDR3 sequence: CASRQGSSYNEQFF. The CDR3 DNA reads as TGTGCCAGCAGACAGGGTTCCTCCTACAATGAGCAGTTCTTC.

The rearrangement links TRBV20-1 to TRBJ2-7; D is perhaps TRBD1 (6 bases). Germline CDR1 is DFQATT and CDR2 is SNEGSKA (reference sequence). The ends were cut back, 3 bases at V and 5 bases at J, with 20 bases in the middle. CDR3 length equals 15 residues. The CDR3 coding sequence is TGCAGTGCTAGTGGGGGCAGGGGCCAAGGACACGAGCAGTACTTC. Encoded protein: CSASGGRGQGHEQYF.

V is TRBV10-3 and J is TRBJ2-3, with TRBD2 matching over 7 bases. Trimming cost V 6 bases and J 4 bases; bases outside gene matches: 7. Germline-derived CDR1 and CDR2 are ENHRY and SYGVKD. The CDR3 loop spans 14 amino acids. The CDR3 sequence: CAISNRGSSDTQYF. The CDR3 region has the DNA TGTGCCATCAGCAACCGCGGGAGTTCAGATACGCAGTATTTT.

The chain links TRBV10-3 to TRBJ2-1, with 12 bases that match TRBD2. There are 18 residues in the CDR3. The junction had 18 bases not matched to a gene; V was cut back by 10 bases and J by 5 bases. From germline, CDR1 is ENHRY and CDR2 SYGVKD. The CDR3 DNA reads TGTGCCACTCGGACTAGCGGGATCCTGGGGATAACGGACAATGAGCAGTTCTTC. Residues: CATRTSGILGITDNEQFF.

This clonotype was counted between two and nine times. This CDR3 reads CASRSSGTKGTDTQYF. The DNA of the CDR3 is TGTGCCAGCAGATCCTCCGGGACAAAAGGCACAGATACGCAGTATTTT. The chain carries TRBV6-6 and TRBJ2-3; D possibly corresponds to TRBD1 (6 bases). The CDR3 has 16 residues. Per germline, CDR1 MNHNY and CDR2 SVGAGI (reference sequence). The V and J ends lost 6 bases and 1 base respectively, with 17 bases between them.

This chain uses TRBV24-1 with TRBJ2-3, with TRBD1 matching over 7 bases. With 5 bases clipped from V and 2 bases from J, the junction kept 6 bases outside the gene matches. The CDR3 contains 15 residues. Germline values: CDR1 KGHDR, CDR2 SFDVKD. Written as DNA, the CDR3 is TGTGCCACCAGTGTTAAACAGGGGCACACAGATACGCAGTATTTT. This translates into CATSVKQGHTDTQYF.

This clonotype was observed a handful of times. The chain combines TRBV6-2 or TRBV6-3 with TRBJ1-1, with no clear D. V lost 0 bases, J lost 5 bases, and 10 bases lay in between. Germline V CDR1 and CDR2: MNHEY, SVGEGT. The CDR3 runs to 14 residues. CDR3 nucleotide sequence: TGTGCCAGCAGTTACTCGGGGTGGAGTACTGAAGCTTTCTTT. Translation gives CASSYSGWSTEAFF.

The genes are TRBV10-3 and TRBJ1-6; D gene unclear. CDR3 length equals 13 residues. Germline V gives CDR1 ENHRY, CDR2 SYGVKD. V was cut by 3 bases and J by 7 bases, with 7 bases left in between. The DNA for the CDR3 is TGTGCCATCAGTGAATTGGGGAATTCACCCCTCCACTTT. This codes for CAISELGNSPLHF.

The rearrangement uses TRBV7-9 and TRBJ2-5; 7 bases map to TRBD1. Germline CDR1 reads SEHNR; CDR2 reads FQNEAQ (reference sequence). V dropped 5 bases and J dropped 2; count of bases not matched to a gene: 8. This CDR3 is 15 amino acids long. The chain's CDR3 is CASSPRQGLQETQYF. DNA of the CDR3: TGTGCCAGCAGCCCCCGACAGGGCCTACAAGAGACCCAGTACTTC.

This clonotype has only a few counts. This sequence joins TRBV5-1 and TRBJ2-1; D gene unclear. V lost 1 base, J lost 0 bases, and 11 bases lay in between. The germline V gene has CDR1 SGHRS and CDR2 YFSETQ. This CDR3 comprises 16 residues. CDR3 sequence: CASSLSGPISYNEQFF. The CDR3 nucleotides read TGCGCCAGCAGCTTGAGTGGTCCAATCTCCTACAATGAGCAGTTCTTC.

V gene TRBV24-1 combines with J gene TRBJ1-1; D remains ambiguous. Germline CDR1 reads KGHDR; CDR2 reads SFDVKD. This CDR3 has 13 amino acids. V lost 5 bases and J 1 base, leaving 7 bases between the germline ends. CDR3 bases: TGTGCCACCAGTGCAGGCGGGAACACTGAAGCTTTCTTT. Protein sequence: CATSAGGNTEAFF.

This clonotype was counted between two and nine times. V and J are TRBV7-8 and TRBJ2-5; D gene unclear. The CDR3 is made up of 16 amino acids. Looked up from germline, CDR1 is SGHVS and CDR2 is FQNEAQ. V lost 3 bases and J lost 2, with 16 bases in between. This CDR3 reads CASSFRPGVGQETQYF. The CDR3 DNA follows: TGTGCCAGCAGCTTTCGCCCAGGAGTGGGGCAAGAGACCCAGTACTTC.

This clonotype occurred a few times. This chain joins TRBV7-2 and TRBJ1-2; possibly TRBD1 for D (5 bases). This CDR3 has 14 residues. V lost 5 bases to trimming and J lost 7 bases, with 17 bases between them. The V gene's germline CDR1 is SGHTA and CDR2 FQGNSA. This chain's CDR3 is CASSQEAGLGGYTF. Here the CDR3 DNA reads TGTGCCAGCAGCCAGGAGGCGGGGCTAGGTGGCTACACCTTC.

This clonotype was seen more than once but under ten times. V is TRBV12-3 or TRBV12-4 and J is TRBJ2-7; TRBD2 might be the D (7 bases). V lost 3 bases and J 5 bases, leaving 17 bases between the germline ends. The CDR3 runs to 15 residues. DNA of the CDR3: TGTGCCAGCAGTTTCATTGTTGGGAGGGGGGACGAGCAGTACTTC. Translating gives CASSFIVGRGDEQYF.

A few counts support this clonotype. The chain links TRBV4-1 to TRBJ2-2; no definite D call. V lost 1 base, J lost 1 base, and 7 bases lay in between. Germline V gene sequence: CDR1 MGHRA, CDR2 YSYEKL. This CDR3 has 15 residues. The CDR3: CASSQVFGNTGELFF. CDR3 nucleotides: TGCGCCAGCAGCCAAGTTTTTGGGAACACCGGGGAGCTGTTTTTT.

The J gene is TRBJ1-2, the V gene TRBV24-1; D is unresolved. Looked up from germline, CDR1 is KGHDR and CDR2 is SFDVKD. V was pared by 7 bases and J by 3 bases, with 11 bases between. The CDR3 has 13 residues. CDR3 residues: CATSAPEDYGYTF. In nucleotides, the CDR3 is TGTGCCACCAGCGCCCCGGAAGACTATGGCTACACCTTC.

This clonotype has just a few counts. For the CDR3, the DNA is TGTGCCAGCAGCCAACCAGGGGGGACCTATGGCTACACCTTC. This sequence encodes CASSQPGGTYGYTF. The chain combines TRBV3-1 with TRBJ1-2; TRBD1 matches 7 bases. The CDR3 consists of 14 residues. The V and J ends lost 2 bases and 4 bases, in that order; junction bases with no gene match: 4. Germline V gene sequence: CDR1 LGHDT, CDR2 YNNKEL (reference sequence).

This chain uses TRBV10-3 with TRBJ1-2; D remains unclear. The CDR3 spans 13 residues. The germline V gene has CDR1 ENHRY and CDR2 SYGVKD. The germline V and J ends were trimmed by 0 bases and 7 bases, with 9 bases remaining between them. This CDR3 is CAISESKVSGYTF. In DNA form, the CDR3 reads TGTGCCATCAGTGAGTCGAAAGTGAGTGGCTACACCTTC.

This clonotype was seen more than once but under ten times. The chain couples TRBV5-1 to TRBJ2-1; possibly TRBD2 for D (5 bases). The CDR3 is made up of 14 amino acids. Germline-derived CDR1 and CDR2 are SGHRS and YFSETQ. V was shortened by 0 bases and J by 7 bases, with 11 bases between the two germline ends. CDR3 sequence (DNA): TGCGCCAGCAGCTTGGGTCCGGGGTTGAATGAGCAGTTCTTC. Its translation: CASSLGPGLNEQFF.

This clonotype has only a few counts. This chain uses TRBV27 with TRBJ2-3; 13 bases align to TRBD2. The ends lost 0 bases at V and 4 bases at J; junction bases unmatched: 1. CDR1 and CDR2 (germline): MNHEY, SMNVEV (reference sequence). The CDR3 contains 16 residues. The CDR3 loop is CASSLSGTSGADTQYF. CDR3 DNA sequence: TGTGCCAGCAGTTTATCTGGGACTAGCGGGGCAGATACGCAGTATTTT.

The chain recombines TRBV7-9 with TRBJ2-3; no definite D call. CDR3 length: 14 amino acids. V shed 1 base and J shed 8 bases, with 13 bases lying between them. Germline V gene data show CDR1 as SEHNR and CDR2 as FQNEAQ (reference sequence). CDR3 protein: CASSLEIGWSTQYF. CDR3 nucleotide sequence: TGTGCCAGCAGCTTAGAAATCGGGTGGAGTACGCAGTATTTT. Filled out from reference TRBV7-9 and TRBJ2-3, the complete variable domain reads DTGVSQNPRHKITKRGQNVTFRCDPISEHNRLYWYRQTLGQGPEFLTYFQNEAQLEKSRLLSDRFSAERPKGSFSTLEIQRTEQGDSAMYLCASSLEIGWSTQYFGPGTRLTVL.

In its sample, this clonotype was seen a few times. The J gene is TRBJ2-7, the V gene TRBV29-1, with D tentatively TRBD1 or TRBD2 (6 bases each). This CDR3 is 11 amino acids long. Germline V CDR1 and CDR2: SQVTM, ANQGSEA. The V end was cut by 7 bases, the J end by 2 bases, with 9 bases between. CDR3 loop: CSGGGTYEQYF. The CDR3 bases are TGCAGCGGAGGGGGGACCTACGAGCAGTACTTC.

This clonotype was counted between two and nine times. The rearrangement links TRBV30 to TRBJ2-2; 9 bases map to TRBD1. Germline assignment: CDR1 GTSNPN and CDR2 SVGIG (reference sequence). The ends lost 3 bases at V and 4 bases at J; junction bases unmatched: 9. The CDR3 totals 16 residues. CDR3 loop: CAWSLRGTGRTGELFF. CDR3 in DNA: TGTGCCTGGAGCCTAAGGGGGACAGGGCGCACCGGGGAGCTGTTTTTT.

This chain joins TRBV20-1 and TRBJ1-4; D perhaps matches TRBD1 (5 bases). The CDR3 covers 12 residues. V lost 5 bases, J lost 7 bases, and 11 bases lay in between. Germline CDR1 and CDR2: DFQATT and SNEGSKA (reference sequence). The CDR3 coding sequence is TGCAGTGCTTTGGGGGGAATTGAAAAACTGTTTTTT. It translates to CSALGGIEKLFF.

The V call is TRBV7-3, the J call TRBJ1-1, with a weak D call TRBD1 (6 bases). Germline CDR1 SGHTA, CDR2 FQGTGA. The CDR3 is made up of 14 amino acids. Trimming cost V 5 bases and J 4 bases, with 14 bases left between them. The CDR3 sequence is CASSRQGSSTEAFF. As DNA, the CDR3 is TGTGCCAGCAGCCGGCAGGGGTCGAGCACTGAAGCTTTCTTT.

This clonotype came up a few times. The V call is TRBV18, the J call TRBJ2-7, with a tentative D call TRBD2 (5 bases). The CDR3 runs 14 residues. CDR1 KGHSH and CDR2 LQKENI come from the germline V gene. V lost 2 bases and J 0 bases, leaving 8 bases between the germline ends. CDR3 sequence: CASSPAAGSYEQYF. CDR3 DNA sequence: TGTGCCAGCTCACCAGCGGCGGGCTCCTACGAGCAGTACTTC.

This clonotype has at least ten counts. The chain is built from TRBV12-3 or TRBV12-4 and TRBJ2-5; D gene unclear. The CDR3 extends over 13 amino acids. Between the trimmed V and J ends, which lost 3 bases and 2 bases, there was a span of 7 bases. The CDR3: CASSLATQETQYF. CDR3 sequence (DNA): TGTGCCAGCAGTTTGGCTACACAAGAGACCCAGTACTTC.

The chain recombines TRBV25-1 with TRBJ1-5; no firm D call. The CDR3 is 12 residues long. Trimming took 8 bases from V and 6 from J, leaving 11 bases between them. In germline, CDR1 is MGHDK, CDR2 SYGVNS. The CDR3 sequence: CASQIGRQPQHF. CDR3 coding DNA: TGTGCCAGCCAGATAGGGCGTCAGCCCCAGCATTTT.